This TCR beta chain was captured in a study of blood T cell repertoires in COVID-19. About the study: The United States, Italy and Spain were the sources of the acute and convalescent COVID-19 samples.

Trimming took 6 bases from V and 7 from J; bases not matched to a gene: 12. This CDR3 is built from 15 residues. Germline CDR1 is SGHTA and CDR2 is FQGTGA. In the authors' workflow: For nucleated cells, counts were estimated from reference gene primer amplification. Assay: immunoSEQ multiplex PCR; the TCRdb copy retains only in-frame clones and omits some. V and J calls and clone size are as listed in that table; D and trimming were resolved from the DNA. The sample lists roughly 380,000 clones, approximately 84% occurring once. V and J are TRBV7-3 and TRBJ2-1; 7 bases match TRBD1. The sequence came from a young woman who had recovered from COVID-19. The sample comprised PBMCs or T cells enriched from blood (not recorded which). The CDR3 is CASSQGTALGNEQFF. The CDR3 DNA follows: TGTGCCAGCAGTCAAGGGACAGCTCTTGGAAATGAGCAGTTCTTC. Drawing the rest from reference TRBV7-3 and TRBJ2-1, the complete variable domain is GAGVSQTPSNKVTEKGKYVELRCDPISGHTALYWYRQSLGQGPEFLIYFQGTGAADDSGLPNDRFFAVRPEGSVSTLKIQRTERGDSAVYLCASSQGTALGNEQFFGPGTRLTVL.